This TCR beta chain was retrieved from a study of blood T cell repertoires in COVID-19. On the study more broadly: From T cells, B-cell-depleted T cells, or PBMCs came the material, which was cDNA or gDNA.

The ends were cut back, 4 bases at V and 9 bases at J, with 17 bases in the middle. From germline, CDR1 is SGHRS and CDR2 YFSETQ. This CDR3 spans 14 amino acids. Cohorts were determined from participant-reported clinical history. The method was immunoSEQ multiplex PCR; TCRdb's version includes in-frame clones alone and lacks a portion of them. The data hold roughly 380,000 clones, with roughly 86% observed a single time. V and J are TRBV5-1 and TRBJ2-1, with a possible D match to TRBD1 (6 bases). This TCR came from a woman aged 25 to 39 who had been exposed to COVID-19. Specimen: PBMCs or T cells enriched from blood (not recorded which). The DNA of the CDR3 is TGCGCCAGCAGCACGGACAGCGGCTGGAGTGAGCAGTTCTTC. Amino acids: CASSTDSGWSEQFF.